Below, 10 T cell receptor beta chains from the same sample are listed, as sequenced in a study of blood T cell repertoires in COVID-19. TCRdb's copy holds only in-frame clones and misses some; the assay was immunoSEQ multiplex PCR. The sample includes roughly 220,000 clones, around 90% of them seen just once. The sequenced sample was PBMCs or T cells enriched from blood (not recorded which). The source of these receptors is a woman aged 45 to 65 with acute COVID-19.

V gene TRBV19 combines with J gene TRBJ2-7, with TRBD1 matching over 12 bases. The trim removed 4 bases at V and 3 bases at J, leaving 4 bases unmatched. The germline gives CDR1 LNHDA, CDR2 SQIVND (reference sequence). There are 15 residues in the CDR3. The CDR3 reads CASSTGQGAFYEQYF. The DNA for the CDR3 is TGTGCCAGTAGTACGGGACAGGGGGCCTTCTACGAGCAGTACTTC.

The chain combines TRBV9 with TRBJ1-3; possible D gene TRBD1, 6 bases. The CDR3 runs 15 residues. Germline V gene sequence: CDR1 SGDLS, CDR2 YYNGEE. V lost 3 bases and J lost 2, with 12 bases in between. The CDR3 DNA follows: TGTGCCAGCAGCGATACAGGGTCACCTGGAAACACCATATATTTT. Amino acids: CASSDTGSPGNTIYF.

The rearrangement links TRBV29-1 to TRBJ2-7; 7 nucleotides align to TRBD1. Unmatched junction bases numbered 7, after V lost 4 bases and J lost 7 bases. The V gene's germline CDR1 is SQVTM and CDR2 ANQGSEA. CDR3 length: 12 residues. As DNA, the CDR3 is TGCAGCGTTGGACAGGGAGTTAGGGAGCAGTACTTC. It encodes CSVGQGVREQYF.

This clone was observed once. The genes are TRBV5-1 and TRBJ2-7; 13 nucleotides agree with TRBD2. With 4 bases clipped from V and 5 bases from J, the junction kept 3 bases outside the gene matches. CDR1 and CDR2 (germline): SGHRS, YFSETQ. The CDR3 is 14 amino acids. The CDR3 bases are TGCGCCAGCAGCCGAGGACTAGCGGGGGACGAGCAGTACTTC. Amino acids: CASSRGLAGDEQYF.

The rearrangement uses TRBV30 and TRBJ2-3, with 10 nucleotides matching TRBD1. Germline assignment: CDR1 GTSNPN and CDR2 SVGIG (reference sequence). This CDR3 region has 15 residues. V lost 5 bases to trimming and J lost 2 bases; unmatched junction nucleotides: 7. CDR3 coding DNA: TGTGCCTGGGGCGCGGGGACAGGGGCCACAGATACGCAGTATTTT. The encoded protein is CAWGAGTGATDTQYF.

In this sample, this clone turned up once. The chain links TRBV12-3 or TRBV12-4 to TRBJ2-3; perhaps TRBD1 as D (5 bases). Trimming removed 6 bases at V and 4 bases at J, with 8 bases between. CDR3 length equals 12 residues. The CDR3 reads CASRTTADTQYF. The DNA of the CDR3 is TGTGCCAGCAGAACGACAGCAGATACGCAGTATTTT.

This clone was seen ten or more times. The rearrangement joins TRBV29-1 to TRBJ1-2; 9 positions match TRBD1. V was pared by 3 bases and J by 4 bases, with 9 bases of the junction left unmatched. CDR1 and CDR2 (germline): SQVTM, ANQGSEA. CDR3 length equals 15 residues. This chain's CDR3 is CSVDSGQGLGYGYTF. The CDR3, as DNA: TGCAGCGTTGACTCGGGACAGGGTCTTGGCTATGGCTACACCTTC.

This clone appeared once. The V call is TRBV7-9, the J call TRBJ2-7; D may be TRBD1 (5 bases). CDR1 is SEHNR and CDR2 is FQNEAQ in the germline V gene (reference sequence). This CDR3 region has 12 residues. V was clipped by 6 bases and J by 2 bases, with 8 bases between them. The CDR3 DNA follows: TGTGCCAGCAGTTCAGGGCCCTACGAGCAGTACTTC. Its translation: CASSSGPYEQYF.

The rearrangement uses TRBV5-4 and TRBJ2-7; TRBD2 might be the D (6 bases). Germline V gene sequence: CDR1 SGHNT, CDR2 YYREEE (reference sequence). This CDR3 is 13 amino acids long. The V end was cut by 1 base, the J end by 3 bases, with 8 bases between. CDR3 DNA: TGTGCCAGCAGCTTGCGGGGGAACTACGAGCAGTACTTC. Translation: CASSLRGNYEQYF.

V gene TRBV7-9 combines with J gene TRBJ2-3; TRBD2 aligns across 8 bases. Per the germline V gene, CDR1 is SEHNR and CDR2 is FQNEAQ (reference sequence). The length of the CDR3 is 17 residues. V lost 5 bases and J lost 5; bases outside the gene matches: 15. The CDR3 sequence: CASSPPGGQGKGDTQYF. In DNA form, the CDR3 reads TGTGCCAGCAGCCCCCCGGGAGGGCAGGGGAAGGGAGATACGCAGTATTTT.